This TCR beta chain was documented in a study of shared clonotypes between healthy human individuals. Findings and caveats of the study: Memory subsets generally showed lower estimated richness than naive subsets.

Assay: immunoSEQ multiplex PCR; the TCRdb copy retains only in-frame clones and omits some. The sample consists of 2.3 million or so clones, approximately 95% of them appearing once. Memory CD4+ cells were the fraction left after CD45RA+ naive selection. The CDR3 consists of 15 residues. V dropped 6 bases and J dropped 0 bases, with 14 bases sitting between them. Germline V gene data show CDR1 as SGHVS and CDR2 as FQNEAQ. Concerning this clone: Its antigen is undetermined.

The genes are TRBV7-8 and TRBJ2-5; the D gene could be TRBD1 or TRBD2 (5 bases each). Sequenced sample: naive CD4+ T cells from PBMCs. Subset meaning: CD45RA+ positively selected. This clonotype originated in a man aged 18 to 35 in good health. Some clones in this sample may be carry-over from other donors' samples. The CDR3 spells CASSHLRGNQETQYF. The CDR3 region has the DNA TGTGCCAGCAGTCACCTCCGGGGCAACCAAGAGACCCAGTACTTC.